One sample yielded the 11 T cell receptor beta chains listed below, sequenced in a study of blood T cell repertoires in COVID-19. Method: immunoSEQ multiplex PCR; TCRdb's copy keeps in-frame clones and lacks some. The sample shows about 220,000 clones, about 80% of them seen only once. Sequencing used peripheral blood. These receptors all come from a woman between 25 and 40 years old who had recovered from COVID-19.

The CDR3 bases are TGTGCCAGCACCCCCCAGAGGGGCAATCAGCCCCAGCATTTT. This translates into CASTPQRGNQPQHF. The chain joins TRBV6-1 to TRBJ1-5; D not resolved. Per germline, CDR1 MNHNS and CDR2 SASEGT. This CDR3 has 14 amino acids. V lost 7 bases to trimming and J lost 2 bases, with 12 bases between them.

The rearrangement links TRBV5-6 to TRBJ2-1; maybe TRBD1 (5 bases). Looked up from germline, CDR1 is SGHDT and CDR2 is YYEEEE. This CDR3 contains 15 residues. V was clipped by 0 bases and J by 2 bases, with 9 bases between them. The CDR3 loop reads CASSLEGNPYNEQFF. The CDR3 coding sequence is TGTGCCAGCAGCTTGGAGGGGAATCCCTACAATGAGCAGTTCTTC. Complete variable domain (other parts from reference TRBV5-6 and TRBJ2-1): DAGVTQSPTHLIKTRGQQVTLRCSPKSGHDTVSWYQQALGQGPQFIFQYYEEEERQRGNFPDRFSGHQFPNYSSELNVNALLLGDSALYLCASSLEGNPYNEQFFGPGTRLTVL.

This clone has just one count. The rearrangement uses TRBV5-1 and TRBJ2-3; 7 bases match TRBD2. Germline values: CDR1 SGHRS, CDR2 YFSETQ. Trimming at V came to 0 bases and at J to 1 base, leaving 8 bases not matched to a gene. CDR3 length equals 17 residues. This CDR3 reads CASSLVAVAGGTDTQYF. The CDR3 coding sequence is TGCGCCAGCAGCTTGGTAGCGGTAGCGGGTGGCACAGATACGCAGTATTTT.

The chain uses TRBV28 and TRBJ1-5; tentatively, D is TRBD1 (5 bases). The CDR3 is 14 residues long. Between the trimmed V and J ends, which lost 4 bases and 6 bases, there was a span of 13 bases. The germline gives CDR1 MDHEN, CDR2 SYDVKM. CDR3 coding DNA: TGTGCCAGCAGTTCGCCGCAGGGTCTTCAGCCCCAGCATTTT. Amino acids: CASSSPQGLQPQHF.

The chain combines TRBV19 with TRBJ2-5; D remains ambiguous. Per germline, CDR1 LNHDA and CDR2 SQIVND (reference sequence). This CDR3 region has 16 residues. V lost 4 bases and J 4 bases, leaving 19 bases between the germline ends. Written as DNA, the CDR3 is TGTGCCAGTAGTAAAGGCTGGTCCCCAGGTGGAGAGACCCAGTACTTC. Residues: CASSKGWSPGGETQYF.

The chain is built from TRBV4-2 and TRBJ2-7; 9 nucleotides match TRBD1. The CDR3 is 17 residues long. CDR1 and CDR2 (germline): LGHNA, YNFKEQ. V dropped 1 base and J dropped 4; count of bases not matched to a gene: 11. The chain's CDR3 is CASSQGGTGTGPYEQYF. DNA for the CDR3: TGTGCCAGCAGCCAAGGGGGGACCGGGACAGGGCCTTACGAGCAGTACTTC.

The V and J genes are TRBV25-1 and TRBJ1-2; D might be TRBD1 (5 bases). The CDR3 spans 15 residues. V was cut by 2 bases and J by 4 bases, with 14 bases left in between. Germline lookup yields CDR1 MGHDK and CDR2 SYGVNS. The CDR3 sequence: CASSEQKTAIYGYTF. CDR3 DNA: TGTGCCAGCAGTGAACAGAAGACAGCGATCTATGGCTACACCTTC.

The V gene is TRBV4-2, the J gene TRBJ2-2; 8 nucleotides match TRBD2. V was clipped by 7 bases and J by 6 bases; unmatched bases: 4. This CDR3 contains 13 residues. The germline V gene encodes CDR1 LGHNA and CDR2 YNFKEQ. In nucleotides, the CDR3 is TGTGCCAGCACCCCCGGGGGGGCCGGGGAGCTGTTTTTT. Translated: CASTPGGAGELFF.

In this sample, this clone turned up a few times. This chain links TRBV28 with TRBJ1-1; tentative D call: TRBD1 (5 bases). Germline-derived CDR1 and CDR2 are MDHEN and SYDVKM. This CDR3 contains 13 residues. V shed 3 bases and J shed 4 bases, with 9 bases lying between them. The CDR3 loop reads CASSFPGGTEAFF. The CDR3 region has the DNA TGTGCCAGCAGTTTTCCCGGGGGCACTGAAGCTTTCTTT. Drawing the rest from reference TRBV28 and TRBJ1-1, the complete variable domain is DVKVTQSSRYLVKRTGEKVFLECVQDMDHENMFWYRQDPGLGLRLIYFSYDVKMKEKGDIPEGYSVSREKKERFSLILESASTNQTSMYLCASSFPGGTEAFFGQGTRLTVV.

The chain links TRBV30 to TRBJ1-6; D possibly corresponds to TRBD1 (6 bases). The CDR3 is made up of 15 amino acids. V dropped 0 bases and J dropped 4 bases, with 10 bases sitting between them. CDR1 and CDR2 from the germline V gene are GTSNPN and SVGIG (reference sequence). This CDR3 is CAWSVWTDYNSPLHF. The CDR3 DNA reads as TGTGCCTGGAGTGTTTGGACAGATTATAATTCACCCCTCCACTTT.

The chain is built from TRBV10-3 and TRBJ1-1; 7 bases match TRBD1. CDR1 ENHRY and CDR2 SYGVKD come from the germline V gene. J was trimmed by 4 bases and V by 6 bases; bases with no gene match: 8. The CDR3 sequence is 14 residues long. CDR3 DNA sequence: TGTGCCATCAGAGGGGGCCCTACCCGCACTGAAGCTTTCTTT. Protein sequence: CAIRGGPTRTEAFF.